This entry lists 25 T cell receptor beta chains sequenced from one sample in a study of blood T cell repertoires in COVID-19. Produced via immunoSEQ multiplex PCR; TCRdb's table is partial and in-frame only. The repertoire holds about 130,000 clones, with about four fifths as singletons. The sample taken for sequencing was peripheral blood. Receptor source: a man between 35 and 55 years old with active or convalescent COVID-19.

This clone was picked up a small number of times. The CDR3, as DNA: TGTGCCAGCAGCCGACCGGGGGTTGGCGAGCAGTACTTC. Encoded protein: CASSRPGVGEQYF. This chain connects TRBV28 to TRBJ2-7; perhaps TRBD2 as D (6 bases). Germline-derived CDR1 and CDR2 are MDHEN and SYDVKM. The length of the CDR3 is 13 residues. Trimming shortened V by 6 bases and J by 6 bases, and 15 bases separated the two germline ends.

Regarding this clone: Other DNA sequences in the same sample also yield this CDR3. This rearrangement joins TRBV5-1 to TRBJ1-4, with 8 bases lining up with TRBD1. The CDR3 covers 14 residues. Losses at the gene ends were 0 bases for V and 5 bases for J; bases not matched to a gene: 0. From germline, CDR1 is SGHRS and CDR2 YFSETQ. The CDR3 reads CASSLGQGNEKLFF. As DNA, the CDR3 is TGCGCCAGCAGCTTGGGACAGGGGAATGAAAAACTGTTTTTT.

This clone was picked up a small number of times. The chain joins TRBV30 to TRBJ1-1, with TRBD1 as a possible D gene (6 bases). V was clipped by 3 bases and J by 7 bases, with 15 bases between them. CDR3 length: 13 amino acids. Per germline, CDR1 GTSNPN and CDR2 SVGIG (reference sequence). This CDR3 reads CAWSPGQGGEAFF. CDR3 nucleotide sequence: TGTGCCTGGAGCCCCGGACAAGGGGGTGAAGCTTTCTTT.

V and J are TRBV5-1 and TRBJ2-3; no clear D. The V and J ends lost 1 base and 8 bases respectively, with 11 bases between them. CDR3 size: 13 residues. CDR1 is SGHRS and CDR2 is YFSETQ in the germline V gene. CDR3 in amino acids: CASSLTIRSTQYF. The CDR3, as DNA: TGCGCCAGCAGCTTGACTATCCGGTCTACGCAGTATTTT. The entire variable domain, with the rest obtained from reference TRBV5-1 and TRBJ2-3, is as follows: KAGVTQTPRYLIKTRGQQVTLSCSPISGHRSVSWYQQTPGQGLQFLFEYFSETQRNKGNFPGRFSGRQFSNSRSEMNVSTLELGDSALYLCASSLTIRSTQYFGPGTRLTVL.

The V call is TRBV3-1 (or the pseudogene TRBV3-2), the J call TRBJ2-5; D may be TRBD2 (7 bases). The CDR3 covers 16 residues. V was clipped by 1 base and J by 5 bases, with 17 bases between them. CDR1 is LGHDT, CDR2 YNNKEL, per germline (reference sequence). The CDR3, as DNA: TGTGCCAGCAGCCAAGCGAGGGGGGGCCTTGGGGAGACCCAGTACTTC. Amino acid sequence: CASSQARGGLGETQYF.

The V and J genes are TRBV5-1 and TRBJ1-2, with D maybe TRBD1 (5 bases). In germline, CDR1 is SGHRS, CDR2 YFSETQ. Deletions cut 2 bases from V and 4 bases from J, with 9 bases between. The CDR3 sequence is 13 residues long. The CDR3 DNA follows: TGCGCCAGCAGCTTTGGGGCAGCCTATGGCTACACCTTC. Amino acid sequence: CASSFGAAYGYTF. Full variable domain (missing parts from reference TRBV5-1 and TRBJ1-2): KAGVTQTPRYLIKTRGQQVTLSCSPISGHRSVSWYQQTPGQGLQFLFEYFSETQRNKGNFPGRFSGRQFSNSRSEMNVSTLELGDSALYLCASSFGAAYGYTFGSGTRLTVV.

This chain uses TRBV27 with TRBJ1-2; 8 bases agree with TRBD1. The CDR3 totals 14 residues. V lost 5 bases and J lost 4; bases outside the gene matches: 6. The germline V gene has CDR1 MNHEY and CDR2 SMNVEV (reference sequence). The CDR3 coding sequence is TGTGCCAGCAGTCCCCTGGGGACAGGCTATGGCTACACCTTC. It codes for CASSPLGTGYGYTF.

This clone was seen many times. The rearrangement joins TRBV5-1 to TRBJ2-2; D is undetermined. Looked up from germline, CDR1 is SGHRS and CDR2 is YFSETQ. The CDR3 runs 15 residues. Trimming pared 2 bases from V and 6 bases from J, leaving 14 bases between. The CDR3 sequence: CASSFSGSSAGELFF. As DNA, the CDR3 is TGCGCCAGCAGCTTCTCGGGTTCGTCCGCCGGGGAGCTGTTTTTT.

The V call is TRBV7-2, the J call TRBJ2-4; 10 nucleotides match TRBD2. This CDR3 region has 18 residues. Germline CDR1 reads SGHTA; CDR2 reads FQGNSA. J lost 2 bases, V lost 1 base, and 8 bases had no gene match. The CDR3 loop is CASSLGGGTSDSKNIQYF. CDR3 coding DNA: TGTGCCAGCAGCTTAGGGGGGGGGACTAGCGATTCCAAAAACATTCAGTACTTC. Combining the CDR3 with reference TRBV7-2 and TRBJ2-4 gives the whole variable domain GAGVSQSPSNKVTEKGKDVELRCDPISGHTALYWYRQSLGQGLEFLIYFQGNSAPDKSGLPSDRFSAERTGGSVSTLTIQRTQQEDSAVYLCASSLGGGTSDSKNIQYFGAGTRLSVL.

This rearrangement joins TRBV10-1 to TRBJ1-4; 7 positions agree with TRBD1. J was trimmed by 12 bases and V by 8 bases; bases with no gene match: 9. The CDR3 is 12 residues long. The germline V gene has CDR1 WNHNN and CDR2 SYGVQD (reference sequence). The CDR3 DNA sequence: TGCGCCAGCGGGGGAGCAGGGGGAGAACTGTTTTTT. Translated: CASGGAGGELFF.

This rearrangement joins TRBV5-1 to TRBJ1-1; no clear D gene. In germline, CDR1 is SGHRS, CDR2 YFSETQ. This CDR3 region has 14 residues. V was pared by 0 bases and J by 4 bases, with 10 bases between. This CDR3 reads CASSLDAVGTEAFF. CDR3 in DNA: TGCGCCAGCAGCTTGGATGCGGTGGGCACTGAAGCTTTCTTT.

The chain couples TRBV4-1 to TRBJ2-7; tentatively, D is TRBD2 (5 bases). Trimming took off 4 bases at V and 4 bases at J, with 17 bases between the two ends. The germline CDR1 and CDR2 sequences are MGHRA and YSYEKL. This CDR3 spans 15 amino acids. CDR3: CASSLSSDSTYEQYF. Written as DNA, the CDR3 is TGCGCCAGCAGCCTCAGCTCGGACTCCACTTACGAGCAGTACTTC.

J is TRBJ1-2 and V is TRBV28, with D perhaps matching TRBD1 (6 bases). Trimming left V 6 bases short and J 8 bases short, with 13 bases between. From germline, CDR1 is MDHEN and CDR2 SYDVKM. The CDR3 covers 12 residues. The CDR3 loop reads CASRVTGTGYTF. DNA for the CDR3: TGTGCCAGCAGGGTGACCGGGACAGGCTACACCTTC.

V gene TRBV11-2 combines with J gene TRBJ1-2; 7 bases line up with TRBD1. CDR1 SGHAT and CDR2 FQNNGV come from the germline V gene. The CDR3 runs 13 residues. V trimming: 6 bases; J trimming: 4 bases; junction bases outside the gene matches: 5. The CDR3 DNA sequence: TGTGCCAGCAGTTATACAGGGGTCTATGGCTACACCTTC. Encoded protein: CASSYTGVYGYTF.

V and J are TRBV6-5 and TRBJ2-1; the match to TRBD1 covers 11 bases. V lost 2 bases and J lost 8; bases outside the gene matches: 8. The CDR3 has 16 amino acids. From germline, CDR1 is MNHEY and CDR2 SVGAGI. The DNA of the CDR3 is TGTGCCAGCAGTTACCCCGGGACAGGGGGAAGTTATGAGCAGTTCTTC. This gives the protein CASSYPGTGGSYEQFF.

The table lists this clone with a few counts. The chain couples TRBV7-2 to TRBJ1-5; 7 positions agree with TRBD1. This CDR3 has 17 residues. In germline, CDR1 is SGHTA, CDR2 FQGNSA. The V and J ends lost 5 bases and 5 bases, in that order; junction bases with no gene match: 15. In nucleotides, the CDR3 is TGTGCCAGCAGCACGCGGGACAGCCGCCTGACTGATCAGCCCCAGCATTTT. Translating gives CASSTRDSRLTDQPQHF.

The CDR3 DNA is TGTGCCAGCAGCTTGAGCCTAGCGGGGGCCAATACCTACGAGCAGTACTTC. Translating gives CASSLSLAGANTYEQYF. V is TRBV11-2 and J is TRBJ2-7; 10 bases align to TRBD2. Germline loops: CDR1 SGHAT, CDR2 FQNNGV. J lost 2 bases, V lost 3 bases, and 10 bases had no gene match. This CDR3 region has 17 residues.

V and J are TRBV20-1 and TRBJ1-1; a weak D match, TRBD1 (6 bases). The V and J ends lost 7 bases and 3 bases respectively, with 9 bases between them. Germline CDR1 is DFQATT and CDR2 is SNEGSKA (reference sequence). The CDR3 is 11 residues long. CDR3 loop: CSVQGYTEAFF. CDR3 nucleotides: TGCAGTGTTCAGGGGTACACTGAAGCTTTCTTT.

The V call is TRBV11-2, the J call TRBJ1-2; maybe TRBD1 (6 bases). The CDR3 is made up of 13 amino acids. Looked up from germline, CDR1 is SGHAT and CDR2 is FQNNGV. V was cut by 1 base and J by 6 bases, with 9 bases left in between. DNA for the CDR3: TGTGCCAGCAGCTTAGGCTACAGGGATGGCTACACCTTC. It specifies CASSLGYRDGYTF.

V is TRBV19 and J is TRBJ1-5; 9 nucleotides agree with TRBD1. The trim removed 6 bases at V and 0 bases at J, leaving 9 bases unmatched. The CDR3 spans 17 residues. In germline, CDR1 is LNHDA, CDR2 SQIVND (reference sequence). In nucleotides, the CDR3 is TGTGCCAGTAGAAAATGGGTGACAGGGGGTAGCAATCAGCCCCAGCATTTT. It specifies CASRKWVTGGSNQPQHF.

The chain has TRBV6-5 and TRBJ1-6, with a tentative D call TRBD1 (5 bases). This CDR3 is 16 amino acids long. The V gene's germline CDR1 is MNHEY and CDR2 SVGAGI. V lost 0 bases to trimming and J lost 5 bases, with 11 bases between them. The CDR3 is CASSYSGHLNNSPLHF. CDR3 in DNA: TGTGCCAGCAGTTACTCTGGACACCTTAATAATTCACCCCTCCACTTT.

V usage is TRBV21-1 and J usage is TRBJ1-6; TRBD1 is taken as the D call from the table, unchecked against the DNA. TRBV21-1 is flagged as a pseudogene. The CDR3 totals 19 residues. The CDR3 DNA sequence: TGTGCCAGCAGCACCACGCTCTCCGGGACACCCCTGGGGTATTCACCCCTCCACTTT. Protein sequence: CASSTTLSGTPLGYSPLHF.

V is TRBV7-9 and J is TRBJ1-4; the D gene is possibly TRBD1 (5 bases). The germline CDR1 and CDR2 sequences are SEHNR and FQNEAQ (reference sequence). The CDR3 runs 17 residues. Trimming removed 0 bases from V and 5 bases from J, with 16 bases in between. Written as DNA, the CDR3 is TGTGCCAGCAGCTTAGCGCATGAAGGGGTCGAAAATGAAAAACTGTTTTTT. Translated: CASSLAHEGVENEKLFF.

This rearrangement joins TRBV14 to TRBJ2-1; a possible D gene is TRBD1 (5 bases). CDR3 length: 17 amino acids. Germline V lookup: CDR1 SGHDN, CDR2 FVKESK. Trimming stripped 4 bases from V and 4 bases from J, with 20 bases between. CDR3 coding DNA: TGTGCCAGCAGCCCAAGACAGAAATCAGAAAGTTACAATGAGCAGTTCTTC. It is translated as CASSPRQKSESYNEQFF.

The rearrangement joins TRBV6-5 to TRBJ1-2; the D is unclear. This CDR3 contains 12 residues. The V and J ends lost 8 bases and 6 bases respectively, with 13 bases between them. In germline, CDR1 is MNHEY, CDR2 SVGAGI. CDR3 coding DNA: TGTGCCAGCTCTCCAGGAAATGATGGCTACACCTTC. Encoded protein: CASSPGNDGYTF.